This TCR beta chain was recovered during a study of blood T cell repertoires in COVID-19. Study information: Sites across the United States, Italy and Spain contributed samples from acute and convalescent COVID-19.

V shed 8 bases and J 3 bases; nucleotides not matched to a gene: 14. The germline V gene encodes CDR1 MNHGY and CDR2 SVAAGI. The CDR3 spans 16 residues. Per the study methods: For nucleated cells, counts were estimated from reference gene primer amplification. Generated by immunoSEQ multiplex PCR, the TCRdb table keeps only in-frame clones and is missing some. V and J calls and clone size are copied from that table; D and trimming were computed from the DNA. Altogether about 90,000 clones are present, approximately 90% being singletons, with the ten largest covering less than 2.5%. The TCR comes from a human donor with active COVID-19. The donor label of this sample is uncertain. The sequenced sample was peripheral blood. J is TRBJ2-3 and V is TRBV6-9, with TRBD2 identical over 7 bases. The CDR3 DNA sequence: TGTGCCAGCCATCAAGAGGCGGGGGATAGGACAGATACGCAGTATTTT. Residues: CASHQEAGDRTDTQYF.